This passage covers 22 T cell receptor beta chains from one sample sequenced in a study of blood T cell repertoires in COVID-19. The method was immunoSEQ multiplex PCR; TCRdb's version includes in-frame clones alone and lacks a portion of them. The sample has about 49,000 clones; 65% to 90% are singletons. The sample comprised peripheral blood. The source of these receptors is a woman aged 55-69 years with acute or convalescent COVID-19.

The chain is built from TRBV5-1 and TRBJ2-3, with D possibly matching TRBD2 (6 bases). The CDR3 sequence is 14 residues long. Between the trimmed V and J ends, which lost 5 bases and 2 bases, there was a span of 12 bases. The germline V gene has CDR1 SGHRS and CDR2 YFSETQ. Here the CDR3 reads CASSTGSATDTQYF. Here the CDR3 DNA reads TGCGCCAGCAGTACCGGGAGCGCCACAGATACGCAGTATTTT.

The CDR3 coding sequence is TGTGCCAGCAGCGTAGCTGGGACAGGGACTGTGACTGGCTACACCTTC. Translation: CASSVAGTGTVTGYTF. This sequence joins TRBV9 and TRBJ1-2; 9 bases align to TRBD1. V gave up 0 bases and J gave up 7 bases; unmatched junction bases: 10. Germline V gene data show CDR1 as SGDLS and CDR2 as YYNGEE. The CDR3 covers 16 residues.

This chain uses TRBV7-2 with TRBJ2-1; TRBD1 matches at 9 bases. Germline CDR1 and CDR2: SGHTA and FQGNSA. The CDR3 covers 16 residues. V trimming: 5 bases; J trimming: 0 bases; junction bases outside the gene matches: 5. DNA of the CDR3: TGTGCCAGCAGCCTGCGACAGGGGGGCTCCTACAATGAGCAGTTCTTC. This gives the protein CASSLRQGGSYNEQFF. The full variable domain, rest sourced from reference TRBV7-2 and TRBJ2-1, is GAGVSQSPSNKVTEKGKDVELRCDPISGHTALYWYRQSLGQGLEFLIYFQGNSAPDKSGLPSDRFSAERTGGSVSTLTIQRTQQEDSAVYLCASSLRQGGSYNEQFFGPGTRLTVL.

V is TRBV3-1 (or the pseudogene TRBV3-2) and J is TRBJ1-1; D is ambiguous. This CDR3 region has 14 residues. Germline CDR1 is LGHDT and CDR2 is YNNKEL (reference sequence). Trimming removed 2 bases from V and 3 bases from J, with 10 bases in between. In DNA, the CDR3 is TGTGCCAGCAGCCAAATCGACGGGTACACTGAAGCTTTCTTT. Residues: CASSQIDGYTEAFF.

V usage is TRBV19 and J usage is TRBJ2-3; no clear D gene. Germline CDR1 is LNHDA and CDR2 is SQIVND (reference sequence). The length of the CDR3 is 15 residues. Trimming removed 4 bases at V and 1 base at J, with 12 bases between. CDR3 loop: CASSRAGRRTDTQYF. The CDR3 DNA reads as TGTGCCAGTAGTAGGGCCGGCCGCCGCACAGATACGCAGTATTTT.

The rearrangement links TRBV18 to TRBJ2-2; unclear D gene. Germline CDR1 KGHSH, CDR2 LQKENI. Trimming pared 0 bases from V and 6 bases from J, leaving 17 bases between. CDR3 length: 17 residues. CDR3 sequence (DNA): TGTGCCAGCTCACCACCGGCAGGCAGCTTCTCGTCCGGGGAGCTGTTTTTT. Translated, it gives CASSPPAGSFSSGELFF. Combining the CDR3 with reference TRBV18 and TRBJ2-2 gives the whole variable domain NAGVMQNPRHLVRRRGQEARLRCSPMKGHSHVYWYRQLPEEGLKFMVYLQKENIIDESGMPKERFSAEFPKEGPSILRIQQVVRGDSAAYFCASSPPAGSFSSGELFFGEGSRLTVL.

The chain employs TRBV24-1 and TRBJ2-5, with 7 bases lining up with TRBD1. The germline V gene has CDR1 KGHDR and CDR2 SFDVKD. This CDR3 comprises 15 residues. The ends lost 5 bases at V and 7 bases at J; junction bases unmatched: 12. This chain's CDR3 is CATSAPGQAGWTQYF. Here the CDR3 DNA reads TGTGCCACCAGTGCTCCCGGACAGGCTGGGTGGACCCAGTACTTC.

CDR3 sequence reads: CAWSQGAGNSPLHF. The CDR3 DNA reads as TGTGCCTGGAGTCAGGGGGCAGGTAATTCACCCCTCCACTTT. The chain carries TRBV30 and TRBJ1-6; 8 nucleotides agree with TRBD1. V was pared by 2 bases and J by 6 bases, with 3 bases of the junction left unmatched. Germline CDR1 and CDR2: GTSNPN and SVGIG (reference sequence). The CDR3 totals 14 residues.

The chain recombines TRBV3-1 (or the pseudogene TRBV3-2) with TRBJ2-6; 9 bases align to TRBD1. The J segment lost 4 bases and the V segment lost 0 bases, leaving 10 bases of the junction unmatched. This CDR3 is 19 amino acids long. Germline CDR1 and CDR2: LGHDT and YNNKEL (reference sequence). CDR3 in DNA: TGTGCCAGCAGCCAAGATCCTATCAACAGGGGGCTCGGGGCCAACGTCCTGACTTTC. It encodes CASSQDPINRGLGANVLTF.

Worth noting for this clone: Other DNA sequences within the sample encode an identical CDR3. The chain employs TRBV28 and TRBJ1-5; D is unresolved. In germline, CDR1 is MDHEN, CDR2 SYDVKM. This CDR3 contains 13 residues. V gave up 6 bases and J gave up 0 bases, with 6 bases separating them. The CDR3 nucleotides read TGTGCCAGCAGCCGGGATAGCAATCAGCCCCAGCATTTT. This codes for CASSRDSNQPQHF.

The chain employs TRBV19 and TRBJ2-3; 8 bases agree with TRBD2. The CDR3 length is 14 residues. The trim removed 10 bases at V and 2 bases at J, leaving 8 bases unmatched. CDR1 is LNHDA, CDR2 SQIVND, per germline (reference sequence). The CDR3 DNA reads as TGTGCCACCTCCGGACTAGCCCTCACAGATACGCAGTATTTT. It codes for CATSGLALTDTQYF.

CDR3 loop: CASSFGRGRTDTQYF. In DNA, the CDR3 is TGTGCCAGCAGTTTTGGTAGGGGGCGCACAGATACGCAGTATTTT. The V gene is TRBV27, the J gene TRBJ2-3; 7 nucleotides line up with TRBD1. J lost 1 base, V lost 3 bases, and 4 bases had no gene match. CDR3 length: 15 amino acids. Per the germline V gene, CDR1 is MNHEY and CDR2 is SMNVEV (reference sequence).

V usage is TRBV6-5 and J usage is TRBJ2-3; TRBD2 is a possible D gene (6 bases). Germline V lookup: CDR1 MNHEY, CDR2 SVGAGI. V lost 2 bases, J lost 5 bases, and 11 bases lay in between. The length of the CDR3 is 14 residues. The CDR3 DNA is TGTGCCAGCAGTTACCCTGGAGGGAGAGATACGCAGTATTTT. It translates to CASSYPGGRDTQYF.

The V gene is TRBV28, the J gene TRBJ1-4; D is perhaps TRBD1 (6 bases). Per the germline V gene, CDR1 is MDHEN and CDR2 is SYDVKM. The CDR3 length is 14 residues. The V gene lost 4 bases and the J gene lost 3 bases, with 9 bases spanning the gap. The CDR3 spells CASSSGGPNEKLFF. CDR3 sequence (DNA): TGTGCCAGCAGTTCGGGGGGGCCTAATGAAAAACTGTTTTTT.

V usage is TRBV19 and J usage is TRBJ2-7, with TRBD1 matching 9 bases. Germline V gene lookup returns CDR1 LNHDA and CDR2 SQIVND (reference sequence). J lost 4 bases, V lost 5 bases, and 3 bases had no gene match. The CDR3 is 13 amino acids. The chain's CDR3 is CASSSTGGYEQYF. The CDR3 nucleotides are TGTGCCAGTAGTTCGACAGGGGGGTACGAGCAGTACTTC.

The chain links TRBV7-2 to TRBJ2-3; TRBD2 is a possible D gene (5 bases). CDR1 and CDR2 from the germline V gene are SGHTA and FQGNSA. The CDR3 contains 15 residues. The ends were cut back, 2 bases at V and 4 bases at J, with 13 bases in the middle. CDR3 sequence (DNA): TGTGCCAGCAGCTTAAATGGAGGAGTTGCAGATACGCAGTATTTT. Protein: CASSLNGGVADTQYF.

This clone has a handful of counts. The chain uses TRBV24-1 and TRBJ2-3, with TRBD1 identical over 11 bases. The CDR3 consists of 15 residues. Germline V gene data show CDR1 as KGHDR and CDR2 as SFDVKD. With V trimmed by 4 bases and J by 4 bases, 3 bases remained unmatched. CDR3 sequence: CATSEGTGGPDTQYF. The CDR3 bases are TGTGCCACCAGTGAAGGGACAGGGGGACCAGATACGCAGTATTTT.

CDR3 DNA sequence: TGTGCCAGTAGTTGGACAGGGGGGAATCAGCCCCAGCATTTT. Translating gives CASSWTGGNQPQHF. The chain couples TRBV19 to TRBJ1-5, with 10 bases matching TRBD1. The CDR3 totals 14 residues. With V trimmed by 5 bases and J by 4 bases, 2 bases remained unmatched. Germline CDR1 and CDR2: LNHDA and SQIVND (reference sequence).

The chain links TRBV20-1 to TRBJ2-7; D gene uncertain. Per the germline V gene, CDR1 is DFQATT and CDR2 is SNEGSKA (reference sequence). The V gene lost 3 bases and the J gene lost 4 bases, with 10 bases spanning the gap. The CDR3 has 12 residues. CDR3 nucleotide sequence: TGCAGTGCTAGTATTCGTAATTACGAGCAGTACTTC. Residues: CSASIRNYEQYF.

In this sample, this clone turned up a few times. CDR3 nucleotides: TGTGCCAGTAGTACGCGACAGTCTGGCTACACCTTC. Its translation: CASSTRQSGYTF. The chain joins TRBV19 to TRBJ1-2; weak D call: TRBD1 (5 bases). The CDR3 loop spans 12 amino acids. From germline, CDR1 is LNHDA and CDR2 SQIVND (reference sequence). Trimming cost V 4 bases and J 7 bases, with 10 bases left between them.

The gene calls are TRBV19 and TRBJ2-2; 10 positions agree with TRBD2. Per the germline V gene, CDR1 is LNHDA and CDR2 is SQIVND (reference sequence). There are 15 residues in the CDR3. J was trimmed by 3 bases and V by 7 bases; bases with no gene match: 5. CDR3 sequence reads: CASKGTSVDTGELFF. The CDR3 nucleotides are TGTGCCAGTAAAGGGACTAGCGTAGACACCGGGGAGCTGTTTTTT.

This clone was counted a few times. The chain has TRBV5-1 and TRBJ1-6, with TRBD1 matching 7 bases. Germline V CDR1 and CDR2: SGHRS, YFSETQ. The CDR3 spans 15 residues. The J segment lost 6 bases and the V segment lost 5 bases, leaving 8 bases of the junction unmatched. The CDR3 bases are TGCGCCAGCAGGCAGAACAGGGGCGGTAATTCACCCCTCCACTTT. It encodes CASRQNRGGNSPLHF.